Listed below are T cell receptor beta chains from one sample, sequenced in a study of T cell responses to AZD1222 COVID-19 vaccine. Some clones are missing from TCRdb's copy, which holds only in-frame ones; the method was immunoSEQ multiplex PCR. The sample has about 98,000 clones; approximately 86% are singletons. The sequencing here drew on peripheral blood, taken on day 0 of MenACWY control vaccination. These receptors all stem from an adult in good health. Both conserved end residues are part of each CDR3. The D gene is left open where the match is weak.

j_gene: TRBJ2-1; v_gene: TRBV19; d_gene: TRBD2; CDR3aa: CASSSRIAGGRGDEQFF
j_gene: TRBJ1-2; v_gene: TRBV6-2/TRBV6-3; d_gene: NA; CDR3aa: CASSYEGTNYGYTF
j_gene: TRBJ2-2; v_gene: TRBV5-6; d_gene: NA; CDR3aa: CASSSPILDTNTGELFF
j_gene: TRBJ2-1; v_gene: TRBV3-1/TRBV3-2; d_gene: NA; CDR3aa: CASSQETYNEQFF
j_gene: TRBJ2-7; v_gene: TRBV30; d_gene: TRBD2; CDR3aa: CAWSTGGETATYEQYF
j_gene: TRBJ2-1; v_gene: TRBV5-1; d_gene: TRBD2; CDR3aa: CASSTQGWTSGEEQFF
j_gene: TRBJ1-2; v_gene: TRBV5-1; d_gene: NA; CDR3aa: CASSGSANYGYTF
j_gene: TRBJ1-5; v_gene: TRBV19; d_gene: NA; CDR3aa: CASSAQGGNQPQHF
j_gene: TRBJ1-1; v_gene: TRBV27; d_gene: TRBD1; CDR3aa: CASRDRGGVNTEAFF
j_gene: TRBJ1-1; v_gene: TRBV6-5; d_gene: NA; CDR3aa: CASSSRIGAFF
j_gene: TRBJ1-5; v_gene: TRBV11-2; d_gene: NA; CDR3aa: CASSLSYGGSGPQHF
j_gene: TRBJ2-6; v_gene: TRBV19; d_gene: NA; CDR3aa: CASRRSGANVLTF
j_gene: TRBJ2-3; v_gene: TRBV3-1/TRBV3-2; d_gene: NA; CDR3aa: CASSQDPGEITDTQYF
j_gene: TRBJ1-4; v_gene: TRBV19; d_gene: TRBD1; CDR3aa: CASSGTRTGTEKLFF
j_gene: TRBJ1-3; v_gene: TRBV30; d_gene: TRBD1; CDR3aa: CAWGQGIPRSGNTIYF
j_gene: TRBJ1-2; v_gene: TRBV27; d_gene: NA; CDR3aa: CASSLEGRDYGYTF
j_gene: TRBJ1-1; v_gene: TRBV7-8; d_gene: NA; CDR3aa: CASSRVGLNTEAFF
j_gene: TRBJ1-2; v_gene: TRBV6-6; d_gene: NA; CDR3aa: CASSYGPFYGYTF
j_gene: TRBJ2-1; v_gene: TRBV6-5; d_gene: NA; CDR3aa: CASGLRGNSYNEQFF
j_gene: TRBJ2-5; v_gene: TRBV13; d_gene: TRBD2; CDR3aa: CASSRTSGGRQETQYF
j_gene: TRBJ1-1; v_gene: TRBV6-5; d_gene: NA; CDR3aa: CASSYYRGSGTEAFF
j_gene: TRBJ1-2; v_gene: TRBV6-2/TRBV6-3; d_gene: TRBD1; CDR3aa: CASSRGTATINYGYTF
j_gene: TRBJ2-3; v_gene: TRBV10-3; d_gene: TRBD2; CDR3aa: CAISEGSGGAGDTQYF
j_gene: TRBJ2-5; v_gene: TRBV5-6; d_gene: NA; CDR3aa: CASSLRMGETQYF
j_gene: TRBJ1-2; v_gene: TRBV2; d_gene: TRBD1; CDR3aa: CASSDSQGALGYTF
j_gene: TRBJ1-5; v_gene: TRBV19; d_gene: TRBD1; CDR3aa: CASSPSPGTGRNQPQHF
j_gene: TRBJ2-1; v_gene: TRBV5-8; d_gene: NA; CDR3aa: CASSSHGEQFF
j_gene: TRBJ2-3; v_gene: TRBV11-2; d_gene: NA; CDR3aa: CASSLELAGTDTQYF
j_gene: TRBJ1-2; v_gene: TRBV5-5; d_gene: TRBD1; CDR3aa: CASSVEDRGYGYTF
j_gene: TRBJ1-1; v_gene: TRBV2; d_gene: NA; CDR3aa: CASSGYGDTEAFF
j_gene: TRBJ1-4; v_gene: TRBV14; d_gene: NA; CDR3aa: CASRSQGYNEKLFF
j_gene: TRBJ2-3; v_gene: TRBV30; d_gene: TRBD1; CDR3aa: CAGRRTSGQGGDTQYF
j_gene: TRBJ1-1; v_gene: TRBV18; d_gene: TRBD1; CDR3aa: CASLSTGANTEAFF
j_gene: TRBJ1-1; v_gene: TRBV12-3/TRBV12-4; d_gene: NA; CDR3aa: CASSLAPDLGAFF
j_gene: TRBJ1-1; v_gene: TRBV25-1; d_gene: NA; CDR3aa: CASSDQGTSFTEAFF
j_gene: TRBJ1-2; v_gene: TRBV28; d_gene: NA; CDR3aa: CASSPGLPVSGYTF
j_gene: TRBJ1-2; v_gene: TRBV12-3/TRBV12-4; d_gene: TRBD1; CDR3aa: CASRSGTGDGYTF
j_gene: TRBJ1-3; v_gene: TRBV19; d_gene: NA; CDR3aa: CASTVGSGNTIYF
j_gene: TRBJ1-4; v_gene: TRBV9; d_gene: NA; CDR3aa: CASSVKDEKLFF
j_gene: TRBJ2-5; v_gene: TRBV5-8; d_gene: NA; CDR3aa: CASSLPRGFYQETQYF
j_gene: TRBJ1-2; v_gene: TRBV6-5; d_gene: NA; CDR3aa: CASSYSGVDYGYTF
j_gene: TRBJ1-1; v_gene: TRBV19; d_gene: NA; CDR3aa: CASSIEGRGAFF
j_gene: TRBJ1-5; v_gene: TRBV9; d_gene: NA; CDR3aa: CASSVRDDRNQPQHF
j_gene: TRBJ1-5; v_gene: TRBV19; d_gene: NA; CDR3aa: CASSILHGNQPQHF
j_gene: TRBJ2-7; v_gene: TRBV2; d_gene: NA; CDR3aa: CASSARQVLSYEQYF
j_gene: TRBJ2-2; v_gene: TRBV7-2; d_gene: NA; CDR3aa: CASSLVAKAGELFF
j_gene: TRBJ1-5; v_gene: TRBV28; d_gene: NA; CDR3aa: CASRAHQGSNQPQHF
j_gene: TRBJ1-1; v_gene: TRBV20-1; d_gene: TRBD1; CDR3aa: CSASHYPGQGVKWATEAFF
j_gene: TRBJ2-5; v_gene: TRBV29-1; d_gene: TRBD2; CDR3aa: CSVDLVDTGLAGETQYF
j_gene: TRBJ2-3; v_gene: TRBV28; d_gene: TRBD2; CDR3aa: CASIMPGGVDTQYF
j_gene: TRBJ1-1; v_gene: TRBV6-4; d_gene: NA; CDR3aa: CASSQRTNTEAFF
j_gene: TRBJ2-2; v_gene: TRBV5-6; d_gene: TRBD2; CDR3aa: CASSRTSVYDTGELFF
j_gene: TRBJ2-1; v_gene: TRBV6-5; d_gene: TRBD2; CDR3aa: CASRAGVSSYNEQFF
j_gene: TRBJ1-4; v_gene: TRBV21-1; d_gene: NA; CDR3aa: CASSEGLREKLFF